The clone carrying this T cell receptor (beta chain) was detected only a few times. Its antigen is unidentified. The same CDR3 also results from other DNA sequences found in this sample. This record comes from a study of cytomegalovirus exposure and HLA in healthy donors. PCR involved 60 Vbeta and 13 Jbeta primers. The repertoire was sequenced with immunoSEQ multiplex PCR; TCRdb's copy has only in-frame clones and lacks some. There are some 110,000 clones in the sample; 50% to 70% occur only once, and roughly 10% lies in the top ten. Germline CDR1 reads SGHRS; CDR2 reads YFSETQ. The V gene end was trimmed by 0 bases and the J gene end by 5 bases; junction bases not matched to a gene: 0. The CDR3 covers 14 residues. Findings and limits, study-wide: Most TCR sequences showed up rarely, but some public TCRs showed up in many donors. It was confirmed in vitro that a few of the CMV-associated chains were specific for CMV antigens. Excluded: some indistinguishable V segments such as TRBV6-2 and TRBV6-3. In a later analysis, donors in an Asian-associated ancestry cluster reportedly had fewer N-insertions in productive TCRs than the cohort mean.

This receptor was identified in a woman aged 40 to 50 in good health and CMV-seropositive. The chain is built from TRBV5-1 and TRBJ1-4; 8 bases are shared with TRBD1. The specimen was PBMCs. The CDR3 bases are TGCGCCAGCAGCTTGGGACAGGGGAATGAAAAACTGTTTTTT. Translated, it gives CASSLGQGNEKLFF.